Listed here are 17 T cell receptor beta chains from one sample, sequenced in a study of neurological immune-mediated disorders. Time point specified: longitudinal time-point 3. TCRdb reprocessed the 5' RACE reads via MiXCR and lists one record per CDR3 protein. In the table there are about 53,000 distinct CDR3 sequences, roughly 7.7% of which are singletons. Sample: PBMCs. The source is a woman in her forties in good health.

This clonotype was counted many times. This chain links TRBV10-3 with TRBJ1-1; unclear D gene. CDR3 size: 12 residues. Germline CDR1 and CDR2: ENHRY and SYGVKD. Trimming removed 7 bases at V and 1 base at J, with 7 bases between. The CDR3 region is CAIKGQNTEAFF. Written as DNA, the CDR3 is TGTGCCATCAAAGGTCAGAACACTGAAGCTTTCTTT.

This clonotype was seen ten or more times. The V gene is TRBV6-1, the J gene TRBJ1-5; 8 nucleotides match TRBD1. This CDR3 has 15 residues. Germline lookup yields CDR1 MNHNS and CDR2 SASEGT. Germline trimming cut 3 bases from V and 7 bases from J; bases unmatched to any gene: 8. The chain's CDR3 is CASSDSTGVEQPQHF. The DNA for the CDR3 is TGTGCCAGCAGTGACTCGACAGGGGTCGAACAGCCCCAGCATTTT.

This clonotype was observed many times. The chain carries TRBV10-3 and TRBJ2-3; TRBD2 might be the D (6 bases). Germline V CDR1 and CDR2: ENHRY, SYGVKD. The CDR3 loop spans 12 amino acids. The V end lost 10 bases, the J end lost 2 bases, and 10 bases lay between the germline ends. The CDR3 loop is CATRGFTDTQYF. The CDR3 DNA follows: TGTGCCACCCGGGGGTTCACAGATACGCAGTATTTT.

This clonotype was seen at least ten times. The chain is built from TRBV29-1 and TRBJ1-5; D unresolved. Trimming shortened V by 4 bases and J by 2 bases, and 9 bases separated the two germline ends. Germline CDR1 SQVTM, CDR2 ANQGSEA. This CDR3 has 13 amino acids. The CDR3 sequence: CSVGPGGNQPQHF. The CDR3 nucleotides read TGCAGCGTTGGCCCCGGGGGCAATCAGCCCCAGCATTTT.

In this sample, this clonotype turned up many times. The rearrangement uses TRBV12-3 or TRBV12-4 and TRBJ1-4, with D tentatively TRBD1 (5 bases). V was cut by 3 bases and J by 6 bases, with 26 bases left in between. The length of the CDR3 is 19 residues. The CDR3 region is CASSFSWGVQRLRDEKLFF. The CDR3 nucleotides read TGTGCCAGCAGTTTTTCCTGGGGGGTTCAGAGGCTTCGAGATGAAAAACTGTTTTTT.

This clonotype was observed at least ten times. The V and J genes are TRBV7-8 and TRBJ1-1; D is ambiguous. Germline V gene lookup returns CDR1 SGHVS and CDR2 FQNEAQ. The CDR3 has 17 amino acids. Trimming pared 0 bases from V and 1 base from J, leaving 15 bases between. The CDR3 DNA sequence: TGTGCCAGCAGCTTAGCGGGTGGCTCGCACTCGAACACTGAAGCTTTCTTT. Protein product: CASSLAGGSHSNTEAFF.

This clonotype was seen ten or more times. The CDR3 DNA reads TGTGCCAGCAGTGAATGGGCTAGAAGTGAGCAGTACTTC. This gives the protein CASSEWARSEQYF. The chain couples TRBV2 to TRBJ2-7; D call uncertain. This CDR3 is 13 amino acids long. V was pared by 2 bases and J by 7 bases, with 12 bases between. Germline V gene lookup returns CDR1 SNHLY and CDR2 FYNNEI.

This clonotype was seen ten or more times. The gene calls are TRBV7-3 and TRBJ1-1; D is uncertain. CDR1 is SGHTA and CDR2 is FQGTGA in the germline V gene. V lost 0 bases to trimming and J lost 3 bases, with 5 bases between them. This CDR3 region has 13 residues. DNA for the CDR3: TGTGCCAGCAGCTTAACCGAGGACACTGAAGCTTTCTTT. Encoded protein: CASSLTEDTEAFF.

This clonotype showed up many times. This chain links TRBV7-9 with TRBJ2-2; TRBD1 or TRBD2 may be the D gene (6 bases each). Trimming stripped 4 bases from V and 2 bases from J, with 14 bases between. The V gene's germline CDR1 is SEHNR and CDR2 FQNEAQ (reference sequence). The CDR3 runs 16 residues. CDR3 nucleotide sequence: TGTGCCAGCAGCTCATGGGGGGACACTAACACCGGGGAGCTGTTTTTT. Its translation: CASSSWGDTNTGELFF. Using reference TRBV7-9 and TRBJ2-2 for the parts outside the CDR3, the full variable domain is DTGVSQNPRHKITKRGQNVTFRCDPISEHNRLYWYRQTLGQGPEFLTYFQNEAQLEKSRLLSDRFSAERPKGSFSTLEIQRTEQGDSAMYLCASSSWGDTNTGELFFGEGSRLTVL.

This clonotype appeared many times. The chain employs TRBV18 and TRBJ2-7, with D unclear. Germline V gene lookup returns CDR1 KGHSH and CDR2 LQKENI. The ends were cut back, 2 bases at V and 1 base at J, with 9 bases in the middle. The CDR3 runs to 14 residues. CDR3 sequence reads: CASSPMALSYEQYF. The CDR3 DNA reads as TGTGCCAGCTCACCAATGGCCCTTTCCTACGAGCAGTACTTC.

This clonotype was counted at least ten times. This chain connects TRBV7-2 to TRBJ2-2; no clear D. CDR3 length equals 15 residues. V lost 7 bases, J lost 1 base, and 13 bases lay in between. Germline assignment: CDR1 SGHTA and CDR2 FQGNSA. CDR3 region: CASTEPWGNTGELFF. CDR3 DNA: TGTGCCAGCACCGAGCCATGGGGGAACACCGGGGAGCTGTTTTTT.

This clonotype was picked up many times. CDR3 loop: CASSQPGQFRNTEAFF. CDR3 nucleotide sequence: TGCGCCAGCAGCCAACCAGGTCAGTTTCGGAACACTGAAGCTTTCTTT. The J gene is TRBJ1-1, the V gene TRBV4-1; D is uncertain. V was shortened by 2 bases and J by 1 base, with 14 bases between the two germline ends. CDR1 MGHRA and CDR2 YSYEKL come from the germline V gene. The CDR3 totals 16 residues.

This clonotype was detected many times. The chain is built from TRBV20-1 and TRBJ1-1; 8 nucleotides match TRBD1. There are 14 residues in the CDR3. Germline CDR1 and CDR2: DFQATT and SNEGSKA (reference sequence). V gave up 5 bases and J gave up 1 base; unmatched junction bases: 6. This CDR3 reads CSAGQGARNTEAFF. DNA of the CDR3: TGCAGTGCTGGGCAGGGGGCACGGAACACTGAAGCTTTCTTT.

This clonotype came up many times. The chain couples TRBV20-1 to TRBJ2-1, with 10 bases that match TRBD2. V was clipped by 3 bases and J by 6 bases; unmatched bases: 5. Looked up from germline, CDR1 is DFQATT and CDR2 is SNEGSKA (reference sequence). The CDR3 is made up of 14 amino acids. This chain's CDR3 is CSARSGRAGNEQFF. CDR3 nucleotides: TGCAGTGCTAGGAGCGGGAGGGCCGGCAATGAGCAGTTCTTC.

This clonotype was detected ten times or more. This chain joins TRBV6-5 and TRBJ2-3; no firm D call. The V gene's germline CDR1 is MNHEY and CDR2 SVGAGI. CDR3 length equals 15 residues. V was cut by 2 bases and J by 4 bases, with 13 bases left in between. The CDR3 sequence is CASSYTLVNSDTQYF. The CDR3 bases are TGTGCCAGCAGTTACACGTTAGTAAATTCAGATACGCAGTATTTT.

In its sample, this clonotype was seen many times. The chain carries TRBV5-1 and TRBJ2-5; 7 nucleotides line up with TRBD2. V was pared by 2 bases and J by 4 bases, with 5 bases of the junction left unmatched. Germline lookup yields CDR1 SGHRS and CDR2 YFSETQ. CDR3 length equals 14 residues. CDR3 region: CASSFDGLGETQYF. CDR3 in DNA: TGCGCCAGCAGCTTCGATGGACTAGGAGAGACCCAGTACTTC.

This clonotype was seen at least ten times. The chain has TRBV27 and TRBJ2-7, with TRBD2 matching over 7 bases. The germline V gene has CDR1 MNHEY and CDR2 SMNVEV (reference sequence). V lost 4 bases to trimming and J lost 5 bases; unmatched junction nucleotides: 11. The CDR3 sequence is 15 residues long. This CDR3 reads CASSWSSGVSHEQYF. DNA of the CDR3: TGTGCCAGCAGTTGGTCTAGCGGCGTTTCCCACGAGCAGTACTTC.